One T cell receptor beta chain is described in this entry. Its antigen is not identified. This CDR3 contains 14 residues. V shed 2 bases, J shed 0 bases, and the junction held 0 bases outside the gene matches. Germline values: CDR1 MNHEY, CDR2 SMNVEV (reference sequence). The data are from a study of cytomegalovirus exposure and HLA in healthy donors. General study results and limits: A missense DCLRE1C variant was associated with V- and J-gene trimming of TCR beta chains in a later analysis, and an independent cohort replicated the association. Later work showed greater clonal expansion in HLA-associated TCR beta chains than in equally common others. Earlier analysis found most TCR beta V segments productive about 87% or about 30% of the time. A cluster of highly shared sequence variants was likely a sequencing artifact.

Use of 60 Vbeta and 13 Jbeta primers characterized the PCR. Generated by immunoSEQ multiplex PCR, the TCRdb table keeps only in-frame clones and is missing some. This table holds about 210,000 clones, 82% found once. The chain links TRBV27 to TRBJ1-1; 7 bases match TRBD1. The receptor was derived from a man aged 40-55 years in good health and CMV-seropositive. Sequenced sample: PBMCs. CDR3 sequence reads: CASSLTGVNTEAFF. In nucleotides, the CDR3 is TGTGCCAGCAGTTTAACAGGGGTGAACACTGAAGCTTTCTTT.